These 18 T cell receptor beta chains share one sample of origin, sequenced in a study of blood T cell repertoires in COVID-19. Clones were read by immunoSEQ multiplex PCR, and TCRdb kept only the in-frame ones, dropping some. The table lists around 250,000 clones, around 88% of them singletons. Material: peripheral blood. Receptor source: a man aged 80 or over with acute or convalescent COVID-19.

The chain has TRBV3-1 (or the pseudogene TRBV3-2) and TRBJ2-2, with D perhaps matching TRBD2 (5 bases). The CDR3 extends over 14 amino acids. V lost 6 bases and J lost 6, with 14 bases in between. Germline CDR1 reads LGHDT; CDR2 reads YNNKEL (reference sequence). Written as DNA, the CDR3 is TGTGCCAGCAGTCCCGGGGTGACTGCCGGGGAGCTGTTTTTT. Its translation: CASSPGVTAGELFF.

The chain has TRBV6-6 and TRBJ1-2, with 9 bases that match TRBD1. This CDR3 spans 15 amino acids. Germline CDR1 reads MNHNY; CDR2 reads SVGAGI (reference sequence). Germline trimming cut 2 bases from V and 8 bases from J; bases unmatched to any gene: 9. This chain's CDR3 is CASSYTGTGQGGYTF. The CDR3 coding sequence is TGTGCCAGCAGTTACACTGGGACAGGGCAGGGCGGCTACACCTTC.

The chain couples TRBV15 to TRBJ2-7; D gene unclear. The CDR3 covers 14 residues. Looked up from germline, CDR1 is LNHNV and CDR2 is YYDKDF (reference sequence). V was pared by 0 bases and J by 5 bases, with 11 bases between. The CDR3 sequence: CATSRDLRGDEQYF. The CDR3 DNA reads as TGTGCCACCAGCAGAGATCTTAGAGGAGACGAGCAGTACTTC.

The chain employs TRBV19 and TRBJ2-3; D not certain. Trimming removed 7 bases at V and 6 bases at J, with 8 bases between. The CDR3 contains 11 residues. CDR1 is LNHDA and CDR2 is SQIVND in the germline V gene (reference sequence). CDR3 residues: CASTFGDTQYF. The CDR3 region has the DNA TGTGCCAGTACCTTTGGCGATACGCAGTATTTT.

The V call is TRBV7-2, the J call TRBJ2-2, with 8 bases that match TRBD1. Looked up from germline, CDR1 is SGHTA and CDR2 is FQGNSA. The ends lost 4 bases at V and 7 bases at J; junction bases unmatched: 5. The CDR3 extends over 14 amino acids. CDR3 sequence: CASSSQGASGELFF. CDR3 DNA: TGTGCCAGCAGCTCGCAGGGGGCCAGCGGGGAGCTGTTTTTT.

CDR3 amino acids: CASSLGSRNTEAFF. The CDR3 bases are TGTGCCAGCAGCTTAGGTTCGAGGAACACTGAAGCTTTCTTT. The gene calls are TRBV11-2 and TRBJ1-1; D is undetermined. The CDR3 is made up of 14 amino acids. Trimming cost V 1 base and J 1 base, with 7 bases left between them. Per germline, CDR1 SGHAT and CDR2 FQNNGV.

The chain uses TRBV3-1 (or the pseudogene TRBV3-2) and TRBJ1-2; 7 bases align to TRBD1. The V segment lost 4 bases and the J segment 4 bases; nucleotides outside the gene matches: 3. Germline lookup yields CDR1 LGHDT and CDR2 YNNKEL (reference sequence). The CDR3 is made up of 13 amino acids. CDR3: CASSPRTGYGYTF. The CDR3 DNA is TGTGCCAGCAGCCCCCGGACAGGCTATGGCTACACCTTC.

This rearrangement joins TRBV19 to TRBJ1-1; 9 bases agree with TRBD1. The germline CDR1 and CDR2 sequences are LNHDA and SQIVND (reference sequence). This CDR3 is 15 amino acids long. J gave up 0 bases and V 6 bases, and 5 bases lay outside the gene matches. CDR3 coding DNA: TGTGCCAGTAGAACACAGGGGGCTGTGAACACTGAAGCTTTCTTT. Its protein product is CASRTQGAVNTEAFF.

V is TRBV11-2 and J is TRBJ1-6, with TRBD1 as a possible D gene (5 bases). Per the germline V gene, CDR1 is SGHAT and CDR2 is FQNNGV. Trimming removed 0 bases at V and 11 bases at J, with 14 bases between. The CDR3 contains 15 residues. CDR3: CASSLDPAGLPPLHF. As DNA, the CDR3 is TGTGCCAGCAGCTTAGACCCCGCGGGGCTCCCACCCCTCCACTTT.

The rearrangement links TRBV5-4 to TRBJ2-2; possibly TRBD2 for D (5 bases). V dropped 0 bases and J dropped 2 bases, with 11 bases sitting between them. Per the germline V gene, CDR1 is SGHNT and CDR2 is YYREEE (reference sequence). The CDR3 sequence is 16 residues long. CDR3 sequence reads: CASSLGGRVNTGELFF. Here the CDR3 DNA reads TGTGCCAGCAGCTTGGGCGGGCGGGTCAACACCGGGGAGCTGTTTTTT.

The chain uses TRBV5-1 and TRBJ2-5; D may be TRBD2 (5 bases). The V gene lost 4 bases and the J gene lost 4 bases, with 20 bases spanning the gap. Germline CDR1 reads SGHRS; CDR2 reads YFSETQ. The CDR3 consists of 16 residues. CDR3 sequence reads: CASSREGAQGRETQYF. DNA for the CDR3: TGCGCCAGCAGCCGAGAGGGAGCGCAAGGACGAGAGACCCAGTACTTC.

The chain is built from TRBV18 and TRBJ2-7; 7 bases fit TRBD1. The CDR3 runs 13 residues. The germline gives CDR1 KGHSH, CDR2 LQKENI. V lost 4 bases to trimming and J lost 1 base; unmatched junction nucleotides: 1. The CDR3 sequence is CASSLQGSYEQYF. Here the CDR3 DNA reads TGTGCCAGCTCACTACAGGGGTCCTACGAGCAGTACTTC.

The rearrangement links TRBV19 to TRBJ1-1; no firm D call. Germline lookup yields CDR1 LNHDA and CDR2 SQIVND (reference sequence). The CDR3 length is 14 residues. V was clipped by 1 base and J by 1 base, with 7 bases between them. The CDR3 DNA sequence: TGTGCCAGTAGTATAGGCGGAAGGAACACTGAAGCTTTCTTT. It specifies CASSIGGRNTEAFF. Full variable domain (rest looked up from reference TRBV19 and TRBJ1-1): DGGITQSPKYLFRKEGQNVTLSCEQNLNHDAMYWYRQDPGQGLRLIYYSQIVNDFQKGDIAEGYSVSREKKESFPLTVTSAQKNPTAFYLCASSIGGRNTEAFFGQGTRLTVV.

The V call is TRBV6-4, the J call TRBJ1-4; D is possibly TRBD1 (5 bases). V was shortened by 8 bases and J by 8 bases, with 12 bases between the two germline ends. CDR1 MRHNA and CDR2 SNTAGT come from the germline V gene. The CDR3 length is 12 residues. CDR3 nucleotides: TGTGCCAGCCCCGCAAAGGGGGAAAAACTGTTTTTT. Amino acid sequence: CASPAKGEKLFF.

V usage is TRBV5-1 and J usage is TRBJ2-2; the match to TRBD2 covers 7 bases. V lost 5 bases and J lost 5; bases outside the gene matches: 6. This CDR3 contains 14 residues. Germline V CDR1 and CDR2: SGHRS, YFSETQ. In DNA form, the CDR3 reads TGCGCCAGCAGTGGCGGGGGATTTACCGGGGAGCTGTTTTTT. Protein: CASSGGGFTGELFF.

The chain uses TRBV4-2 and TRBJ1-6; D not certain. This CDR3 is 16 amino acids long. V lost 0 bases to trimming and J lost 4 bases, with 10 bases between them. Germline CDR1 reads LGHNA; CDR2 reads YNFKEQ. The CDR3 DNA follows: TGTGCCAGCAGCCAAGATGCGGCAGCGTATAATTCACCCCTCCACTTT. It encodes CASSQDAAAYNSPLHF.

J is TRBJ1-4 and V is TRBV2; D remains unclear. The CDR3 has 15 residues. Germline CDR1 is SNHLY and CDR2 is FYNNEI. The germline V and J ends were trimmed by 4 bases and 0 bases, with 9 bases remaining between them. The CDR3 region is CASSVPIPTNEKLFF. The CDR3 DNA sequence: TGTGCCAGCAGTGTACCTATCCCAACTAATGAAAAACTGTTTTTT.

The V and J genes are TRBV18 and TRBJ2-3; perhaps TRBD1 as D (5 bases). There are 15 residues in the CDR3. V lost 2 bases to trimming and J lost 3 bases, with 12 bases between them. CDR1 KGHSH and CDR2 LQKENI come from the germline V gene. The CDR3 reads CASSPSGRVTDTQYF. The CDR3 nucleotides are TGTGCCAGCTCACCATCGGGCAGGGTTACAGATACGCAGTATTTT.